This TCR beta chain was captured in a study of PD-L1 blockade in urothelial cancer. Trimming removed 6 bases at V and 2 bases at J, with 10 bases between. Germline V gene sequence: CDR1 MNHNY, CDR2 SVGAGI (reference sequence). This CDR3 has 13 residues. Sequencing was performed with immunoSEQ multiplex PCR; in TCRdb, only in-frame clones are kept and a portion is missing. The repertoire consists of 31,000 or so clones, with 89% occurring once and the leading ten covering over 6.5%. Described time point: peripheral blood 6 weeks after treatment start. The sequence was obtained from a man aged 80 or over with urothelial cancer. Sequenced material: PBMCs, taken around atezolizumab (anti-PD-L1) treatment. This chain links TRBV6-6 with TRBJ1-1; D not certain. The CDR3 sequence: CASRLTGNTEAFF. As DNA, the CDR3 is TGTGCCAGCAGACTAACGGGTAACACTGAAGCTTTCTTT.